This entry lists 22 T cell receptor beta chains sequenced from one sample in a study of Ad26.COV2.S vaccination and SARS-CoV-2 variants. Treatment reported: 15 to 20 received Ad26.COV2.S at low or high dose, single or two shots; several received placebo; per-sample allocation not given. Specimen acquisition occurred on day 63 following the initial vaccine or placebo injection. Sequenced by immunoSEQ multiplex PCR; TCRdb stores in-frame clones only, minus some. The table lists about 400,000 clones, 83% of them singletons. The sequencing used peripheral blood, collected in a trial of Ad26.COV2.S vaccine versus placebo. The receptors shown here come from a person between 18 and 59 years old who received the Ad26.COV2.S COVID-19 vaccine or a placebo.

CDR3 residues: CASSVTPSSYNEQFF. CDR3 in DNA: TGTGCCAGCAGCGTAACTCCGAGCTCCTACAATGAGCAGTTCTTC. The chain has TRBV9 and TRBJ2-1; D gene unclear. Germline V gene lookup returns CDR1 SGDLS and CDR2 YYNGEE. The length of the CDR3 is 15 residues. The V gene lost 1 base and the J gene lost 0 bases, with 8 bases spanning the gap.

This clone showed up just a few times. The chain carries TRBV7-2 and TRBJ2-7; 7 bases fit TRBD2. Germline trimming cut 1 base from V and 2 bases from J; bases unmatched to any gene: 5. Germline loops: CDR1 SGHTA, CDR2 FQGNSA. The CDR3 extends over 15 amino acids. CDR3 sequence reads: CASSLVAGRAYEQYF. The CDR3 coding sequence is TGTGCCAGCAGCTTAGTAGCGGGCCGAGCCTACGAGCAGTACTTC.

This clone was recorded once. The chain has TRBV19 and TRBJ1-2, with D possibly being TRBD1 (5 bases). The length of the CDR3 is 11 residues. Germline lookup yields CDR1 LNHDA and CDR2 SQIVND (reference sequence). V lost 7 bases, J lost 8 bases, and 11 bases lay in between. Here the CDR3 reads CASKWDSGYTF. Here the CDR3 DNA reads TGTGCCAGTAAGTGGGACTCCGGCTACACCTTC.

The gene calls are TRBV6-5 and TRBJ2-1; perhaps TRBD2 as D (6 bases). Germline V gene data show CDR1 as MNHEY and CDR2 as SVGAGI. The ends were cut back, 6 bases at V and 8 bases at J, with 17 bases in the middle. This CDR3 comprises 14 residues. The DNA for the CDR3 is TGTGCCAGCAGGGGGGACGGGGAGGTCGATGAGCAGTTCTTC. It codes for CASRGDGEVDEQFF.

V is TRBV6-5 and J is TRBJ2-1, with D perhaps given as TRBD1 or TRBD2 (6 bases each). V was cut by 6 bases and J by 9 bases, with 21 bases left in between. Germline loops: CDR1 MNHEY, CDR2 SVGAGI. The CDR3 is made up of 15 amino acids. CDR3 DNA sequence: TGTGCCAGCAGGTCAACAGGGTACGGCGGGACTGAGCAGTTCTTC. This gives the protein CASRSTGYGGTEQFF.

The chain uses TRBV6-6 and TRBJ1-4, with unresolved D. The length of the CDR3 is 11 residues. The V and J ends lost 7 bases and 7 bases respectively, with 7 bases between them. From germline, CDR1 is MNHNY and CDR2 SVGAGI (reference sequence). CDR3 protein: CASTLGEKLFF. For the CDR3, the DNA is TGTGCCAGCACCCTAGGTGAAAAACTGTTTTTT.

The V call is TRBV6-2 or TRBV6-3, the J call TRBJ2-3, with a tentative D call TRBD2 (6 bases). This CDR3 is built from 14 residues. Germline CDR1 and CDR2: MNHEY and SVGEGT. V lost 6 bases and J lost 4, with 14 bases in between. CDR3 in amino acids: CASSLGGRPDTQYF. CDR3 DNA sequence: TGTGCCAGCAGCCTCGGGGGTCGACCAGATACGCAGTATTTT.

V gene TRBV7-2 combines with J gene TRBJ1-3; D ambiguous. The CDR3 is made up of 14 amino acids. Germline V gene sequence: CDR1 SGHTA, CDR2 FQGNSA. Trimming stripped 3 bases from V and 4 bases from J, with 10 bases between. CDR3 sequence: CASSFGGMGNTIYF. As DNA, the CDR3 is TGTGCCAGCAGCTTCGGAGGGATGGGAAACACCATATATTTT.

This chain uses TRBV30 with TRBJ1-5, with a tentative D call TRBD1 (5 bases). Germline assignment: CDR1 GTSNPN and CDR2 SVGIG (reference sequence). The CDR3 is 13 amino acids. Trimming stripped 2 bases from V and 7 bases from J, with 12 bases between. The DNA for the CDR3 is TGTGCCTGGAGTCAGGGAAATGAGCAGCCCCAGCATTTT. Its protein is CAWSQGNEQPQHF.

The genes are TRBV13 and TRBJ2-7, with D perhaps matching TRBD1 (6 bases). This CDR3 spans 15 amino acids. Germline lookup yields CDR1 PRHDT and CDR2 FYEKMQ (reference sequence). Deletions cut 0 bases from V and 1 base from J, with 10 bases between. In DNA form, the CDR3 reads TGTGCCAGCAGCTTAGGGGACAGAAGTTCCTACGAGCAGTACTTC. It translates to CASSLGDRSSYEQYF.

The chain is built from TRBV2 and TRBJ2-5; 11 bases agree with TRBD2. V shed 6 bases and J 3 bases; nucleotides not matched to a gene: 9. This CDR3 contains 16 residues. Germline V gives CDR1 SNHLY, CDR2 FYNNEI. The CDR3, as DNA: TGTGCCAGCAGCGGGCGACTAGCGGGGACAGAAGAGACCCAGTACTTC. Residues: CASSGRLAGTEETQYF.

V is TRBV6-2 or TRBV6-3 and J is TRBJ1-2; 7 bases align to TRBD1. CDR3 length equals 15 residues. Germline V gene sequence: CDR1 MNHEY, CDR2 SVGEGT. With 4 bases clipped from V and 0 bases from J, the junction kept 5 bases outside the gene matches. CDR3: CASSSRTGSNYGYTF. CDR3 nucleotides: TGTGCCAGCAGTTCTCGGACAGGTTCTAACTATGGCTACACCTTC.

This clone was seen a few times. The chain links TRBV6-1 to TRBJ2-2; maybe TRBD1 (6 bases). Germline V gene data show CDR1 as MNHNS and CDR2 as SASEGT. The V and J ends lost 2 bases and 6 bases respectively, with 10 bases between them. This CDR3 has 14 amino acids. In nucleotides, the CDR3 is TGTGCCAGCAGTGAACTAACAGGGTCCGGGGAGCTGTTTTTT. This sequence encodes CASSELTGSGELFF.

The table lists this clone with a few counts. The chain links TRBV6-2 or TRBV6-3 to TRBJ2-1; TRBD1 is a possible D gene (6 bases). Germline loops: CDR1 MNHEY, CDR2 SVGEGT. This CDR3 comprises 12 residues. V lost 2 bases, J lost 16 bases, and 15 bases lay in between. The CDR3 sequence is CASSYNVGAPFF. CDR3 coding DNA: TGTGCCAGCAGTTACAATGTGGGGGCCCCATTCTTC.

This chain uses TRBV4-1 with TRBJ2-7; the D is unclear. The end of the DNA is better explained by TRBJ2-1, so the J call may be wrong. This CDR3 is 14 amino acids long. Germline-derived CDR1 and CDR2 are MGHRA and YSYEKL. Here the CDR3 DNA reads TGCGCCAGCAGCCGATCGGCTGCCATCTACGAGCAGTTCTTC. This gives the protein CASSRSAAIYEQFF.

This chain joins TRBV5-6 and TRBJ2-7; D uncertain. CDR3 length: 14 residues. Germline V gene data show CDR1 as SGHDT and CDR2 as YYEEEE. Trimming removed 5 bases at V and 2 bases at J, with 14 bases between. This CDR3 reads CASRYWVTPYEQYF. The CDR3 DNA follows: TGTGCCAGCAGATATTGGGTCACCCCCTACGAGCAGTACTTC.

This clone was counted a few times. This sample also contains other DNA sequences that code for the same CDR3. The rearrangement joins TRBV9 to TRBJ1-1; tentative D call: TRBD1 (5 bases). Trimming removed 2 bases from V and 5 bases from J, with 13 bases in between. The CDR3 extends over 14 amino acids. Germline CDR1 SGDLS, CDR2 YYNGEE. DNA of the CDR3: TGTGCCAGCAGCGTCGGGGGAGGGGAGACTGAAGCTTTCTTT. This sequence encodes CASSVGGGETEAFF.

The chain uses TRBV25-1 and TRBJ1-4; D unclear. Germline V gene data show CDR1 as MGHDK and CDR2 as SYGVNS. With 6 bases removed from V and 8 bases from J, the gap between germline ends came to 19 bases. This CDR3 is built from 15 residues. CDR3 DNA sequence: TGTGCCAGCAGCCTATCAGACTACAGTTTGGAAAAACTGTTTTTT. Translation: CASSLSDYSLEKLFF.

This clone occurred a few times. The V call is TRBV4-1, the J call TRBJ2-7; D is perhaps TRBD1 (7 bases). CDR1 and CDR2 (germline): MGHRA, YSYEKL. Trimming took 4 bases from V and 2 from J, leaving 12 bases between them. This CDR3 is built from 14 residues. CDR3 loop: CASSRGTAAYEQYF. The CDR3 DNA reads TGCGCCAGCAGCCGCGGGACAGCAGCCTACGAGCAGTACTTC.

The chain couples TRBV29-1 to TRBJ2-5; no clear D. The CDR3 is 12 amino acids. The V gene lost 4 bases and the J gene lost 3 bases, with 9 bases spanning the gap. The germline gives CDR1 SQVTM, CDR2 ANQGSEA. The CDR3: CSVGKGEETQYF. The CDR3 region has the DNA TGCAGCGTTGGAAAAGGAGAAGAGACCCAGTACTTC.

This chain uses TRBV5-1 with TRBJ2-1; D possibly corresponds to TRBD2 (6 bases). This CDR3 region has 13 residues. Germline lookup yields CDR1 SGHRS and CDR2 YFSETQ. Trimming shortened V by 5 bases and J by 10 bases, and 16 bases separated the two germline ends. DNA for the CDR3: TGCGCCAGCAGTTACGGGGGAACTTTGGAGCAGTTCTTC. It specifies CASSYGGTLEQFF.

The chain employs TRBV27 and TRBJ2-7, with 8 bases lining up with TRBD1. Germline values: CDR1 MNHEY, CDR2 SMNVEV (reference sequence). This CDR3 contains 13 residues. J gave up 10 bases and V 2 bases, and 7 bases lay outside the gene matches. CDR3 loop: CASSLVGQEGQYF. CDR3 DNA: TGTGCCAGCAGTTTAGTGGGACAGGAGGGACAGTACTTC.